Following are 12 T cell receptor beta chains from one sample sequenced in a study of blood T cells in healthy people across ages. Next came a second PCR, run for about 7 to 12 cycles, which used a sample-barcoded 5' primer along with a J-beta primer mix. From the 5' RACE reads, TCRdb called clonotypes with MiXCR, one entry per CDR3 protein. The data show about 720,000 distinct CDR3 sequences, 20% to 25% seen once. The sample consisted of blood. Receptor source: a man aged 65-85 years in good health.

In its sample, this clonotype was seen many times. The J gene is TRBJ2-5, the V gene TRBV19; the D is unclear. V lost 5 bases to trimming and J lost 2 bases, with 6 bases between them. CDR1 and CDR2 from the germline V gene are LNHDA and SQIVND (reference sequence). The CDR3 is 12 amino acids. CDR3 in amino acids: CASSGLQETQYF. The CDR3 DNA follows: TGTGCCAGTAGTGGGCTGCAAGAGACCCAGTACTTC.

The V call is TRBV6-2 or TRBV6-3, the J call TRBJ2-2, with TRBD2 matching over 8 bases. V lost 2 bases to trimming and J lost 4 bases; unmatched junction nucleotides: 9. The CDR3 contains 17 residues. Germline CDR1 is MNHEY and CDR2 is SVGEGT. The DNA of the CDR3 is TGTGCCAGCAGTTACGCGGGACTAGTATTGGGCACCGGGGAGCTGTTTTTT. Residues: CASSYAGLVLGTGELFF.

Concerning this clonotype: A much larger clone sits a single nucleotide away, making a read error possible. The chain links TRBV7-9 to TRBJ2-7; D not certain. The CDR3 runs 11 residues. Per germline, CDR1 SEHNR and CDR2 FQNEAQ (reference sequence). CDR3 sequence: CSSSFGYEQYF. As DNA, the CDR3 is TGTTCCAGCAGCTTTGGTTACGAGCAGTACTTC.

The sample holds a few counts of this clonotype. The J gene is TRBJ1-1, the V gene TRBV18; possible D gene TRBD1, 6 bases. This CDR3 has 14 residues. Germline-derived CDR1 and CDR2 are KGHSH and LQKENI. The V end lost 3 bases, the J end lost 1 base, and 9 bases lay between the germline ends. DNA for the CDR3: TGTGCCAGCTCACCTACCAGGGGGAACACTGAAGCTTTCTTT. Amino acids: CASSPTRGNTEAFF.

The rearrangement links TRBV9 to TRBJ1-6, with a possible D match to TRBD1 (6 bases). This CDR3 has 15 amino acids. Germline assignment: CDR1 SGDLS and CDR2 YYNGEE. V gave up 5 bases and J gave up 10 bases, with 19 bases separating them. The CDR3 DNA reads as TGTGCCAGCAGGACCTCCGACAGGAGGGGATCACCCCTCCACTTT. Translation: CASRTSDRRGSPLHF.

The chain joins TRBV6-1 to TRBJ2-7; D not certain. CDR1 MNHNS and CDR2 SASEGT come from the germline V gene. V shed 2 bases and J shed 2 bases, with 10 bases lying between them. The CDR3 totals 14 residues. The CDR3 is CASSEINNPYEQYF. The CDR3 DNA reads as TGTGCCAGCAGTGAAATCAACAACCCCTACGAGCAGTACTTC.

The chain carries TRBV20-1 and TRBJ2-5, with a tentative D call TRBD1 (6 bases). The CDR3 sequence is 12 residues long. Looked up from germline, CDR1 is DFQATT and CDR2 is SNEGSKA (reference sequence). Trimming shortened V by 3 bases and J by 5 bases, and 10 bases separated the two germline ends. The DNA for the CDR3 is TGCAGTGCTAGCAGGGGAGCGGAGACCCAGTACTTC. It is translated as CSASRGAETQYF.

This clonotype was seen more than once but under ten times. The genes are TRBV7-9 and TRBJ2-1; perhaps D is TRBD1 or TRBD2 (5 bases each). CDR1 and CDR2 (germline): SEHNR, FQNEAQ (reference sequence). The V end was cut by 1 base, the J end by 0 bases, with 10 bases between. The CDR3 contains 16 residues. The CDR3 spells CASSLGGFSSYNEQFF. DNA of the CDR3: TGTGCCAGCAGCTTAGGGGGGTTTAGCTCCTACAATGAGCAGTTCTTC.

The rearrangement joins TRBV20-1 to TRBJ2-4; D is possibly TRBD1 (6 bases). CDR3 length: 13 residues. The germline CDR1 and CDR2 sequences are DFQATT and SNEGSKA (reference sequence). V lost 4 bases and J 0 bases, leaving 7 bases between the germline ends. CDR3 sequence: CSATGEAKNIQYF. The CDR3 DNA is TGCAGTGCTACAGGGGAAGCCAAAAACATTCAGTACTTC.

This sequence joins TRBV5-6 and TRBJ1-4, with a possible D match to TRBD1 (5 bases). The CDR3 runs to 14 residues. The germline V gene encodes CDR1 SGHDT and CDR2 YYEEEE. Trimming shortened V by 6 bases and J by 4 bases, and 13 bases separated the two germline ends. The CDR3 loop reads CASTMGGVNEKLFF. CDR3 DNA sequence: TGTGCCAGCACCATGGGGGGAGTTAATGAAAAACTGTTTTTT.

This clonotype was picked up a small number of times. The chain couples TRBV2 to TRBJ1-1; no clear D gene. Trimming shortened V by 3 bases and J by 0 bases, and 5 bases separated the two germline ends. Germline loops: CDR1 SNHLY, CDR2 FYNNEI. The CDR3 runs 13 residues. The CDR3 DNA is TGTGCCAGCAGTGATGGCCTGAACACTGAAGCTTTCTTT. Translation: CASSDGLNTEAFF.

This clonotype was seen a handful of times. The chain combines TRBV5-1 with TRBJ1-1; 7 bases map to TRBD1. Germline CDR1 SGHRS, CDR2 YFSETQ. J was trimmed by 7 bases and V by 0 bases; bases with no gene match: 6. This CDR3 has 14 amino acids. The CDR3 DNA sequence: TGCGCCAGCAGCTTGGAAAGGGGGCTTGGTGAAGCTTTCTTT. This translates into CASSLERGLGEAFF. The variable domain in full, completed from reference TRBV5-1 and TRBJ1-1, reads KAGVTQTPRYLIKTRGQQVTLSCSPISGHRSVSWYQQTPGQGLQFLFEYFSETQRNKGNFPGRFSGRQFSNSRSEMNVSTLELGDSALYLCASSLERGLGEAFFGQGTRLTVV.